Below, 18 T cell receptor beta chains from the same sample are listed, as sequenced in a study of T cells in Graves' hyperthyroidism and ophthalmopathy (dated by TCRdb to the late 2010s). Preparation of the library involved multiplex PCR. The sample was run on an Illumina HiSeq 2000. Amplification of TCR beta CDR3 regions was carried out from RNA transcripts. A first-round RT-PCR of the TCR CDR3 used the HTBI primer set with the Qiagen OneStep RT-PCR kit. TCRdb itself trimmed the public reads at Q25 with fastp, ran MiXCR and retained productive beta chains. All rows with the same CDR3 protein become a single entry with the most common DNA and genes. Present in this sample are some 350,000 distinct CDR3 sequences, 20% to 30% of which were seen just once. In total, the top ten clones hold about 70% of the sample. Sample: blood. These receptor sequences come from a man aged 50 to 60 with Graves' hyperthyroidism.

This clonotype was seen a handful of times. J is TRBJ1-5 and V is TRBV5-1, with 7 bases matching TRBD1. V lost 4 bases and J lost 2; bases outside the gene matches: 3. Germline CDR1 reads SGHRS; CDR2 reads YFSETQ. The CDR3 covers 14 residues. CDR3 nucleotide sequence: TGCGCCAGCAGCAACGGACAGGGCAATCAGCCCCAGCATTTT. Translation: CASSNGQGNQPQHF.

This clonotype was seen only a few times. This rearrangement joins TRBV12-3 or TRBV12-4 to TRBJ1-2; the D is unclear. This CDR3 contains 14 residues. Between the trimmed V and J ends, which lost 0 bases and 1 base, there was a span of 6 bases. CDR3 in amino acids: CASSLAVVNYGYTF. The DNA of the CDR3 is TGTGCCAGCAGTTTAGCGGTGGTTAACTATGGCTACACCTTC.

The genes are TRBV3-1 and TRBJ2-5, with TRBD2 identical over 13 bases. The CDR3 consists of 18 residues. CDR1 and CDR2 from the germline V gene are LGHDT and YNNKEL (reference sequence). With V trimmed by 4 bases and J by 5 bases, 13 bases remained unmatched. This CDR3 reads CASSPRGLAGVLMETQYF. CDR3 coding DNA: TGTGCCAGCAGCCCAAGAGGACTAGCGGGAGTATTGATGGAGACCCAGTACTTC.

This clonotype was observed at least ten times. The chain employs TRBV2 and TRBJ2-7; tentatively, D is TRBD2 (5 bases). From germline, CDR1 is SNHLY and CDR2 FYNNEI. V shed 4 bases and J shed 6 bases, with 13 bases lying between them. CDR3 length equals 13 residues. CDR3 protein: CASSGSIAGEQYF. The CDR3 DNA sequence: TGTGCCAGCAGTGGCTCTATCGCGGGCGAGCAGTACTTC.

The chain combines TRBV18 with TRBJ1-5, with TRBD1 as a possible D gene (6 bases). The germline gives CDR1 KGHSH, CDR2 LQKENI. This CDR3 spans 17 amino acids. Trimming shortened V by 3 bases and J by 1 base, and 16 bases separated the two germline ends. The CDR3 bases are TGTGCCAGCTCACCCCTCCCCGGACAGACCAGCAATCAGCCCCAGCATTTT. Its protein product is CASSPLPGQTSNQPQHF.

In this sample, this clonotype turned up many times. This chain links TRBV2 with TRBJ2-7; D is uncertain. There are 11 residues in the CDR3. Germline V lookup: CDR1 SNHLY, CDR2 FYNNEI. Trimming cost V 4 bases and J 1 base, with 2 bases left between them. The CDR3 sequence: CASSGSYEQYF. The DNA of the CDR3 is TGTGCCAGCAGTGGATCCTACGAGCAGTACTTC.

V is TRBV29-1 and J is TRBJ2-1; 9 bases fit TRBD2. Germline V gene sequence: CDR1 SQVTM, CDR2 ANQGSEA. Losses at the gene ends were 1 base for V and 7 bases for J; bases not matched to a gene: 11. This CDR3 spans 16 amino acids. This CDR3 is CSVEAAGAGGGNEQFF. The CDR3 nucleotides are TGCAGCGTTGAAGCTGCGGGAGCGGGAGGAGGAAATGAGCAGTTCTTC.

This clonotype has ten or more counts. The V and J genes are TRBV11-3 and TRBJ2-1; 11 positions agree with TRBD2. Looked up from germline, CDR1 is SGHNT and CDR2 is YENEEA. The CDR3 covers 15 residues. Trimming removed 7 bases from V and 7 bases from J; junction bases left unmatched: 9. CDR3 sequence: CASNPASGRTNEQFF. CDR3 nucleotides: TGTGCCAGCAACCCAGCTAGCGGGAGGACGAATGAGCAGTTCTTC.

This clonotype was seen many times. The genes are TRBV11-2 and TRBJ2-1; D perhaps matches TRBD2 (5 bases). V was trimmed by 2 bases and J by 0 bases, leaving 8 bases between them. CDR3 length: 15 amino acids. The germline V gene encodes CDR1 SGHAT and CDR2 FQNNGV. DNA for the CDR3: TGTGCCAGCAGCTTAAACGGGAACTCCTACAATGAGCAGTTCTTC. Its translation is CASSLNGNSYNEQFF.

Many counts were recorded for this clonotype. This rearrangement joins TRBV27 to TRBJ2-5, with 7 bases fitting TRBD2. This CDR3 is built from 15 residues. CDR1 is MNHEY, CDR2 SMNVEV, per germline (reference sequence). V trimming: 4 bases; J trimming: 6 bases; junction bases outside the gene matches: 11. The CDR3 sequence: CASSYRAGVGQTQYF. The CDR3 nucleotides read TGTGCCAGCAGTTACCGTGCGGGGGTTGGACAGACCCAGTACTTC.

A remark on this clonotype: One base away lies a much larger clone, so this may be a sequencing read error. The chain is built from TRBV6-1 and TRBJ2-5; D is ambiguous. The J call may be wrong; the DNA end is better matched by TRBJ2-1. CDR3 length equals 15 residues. Germline CDR1 reads MNHNS; CDR2 reads SASEGT. This CDR3 reads CASSEGHPKQETQFF. The CDR3 nucleotides read TGTGCCAGCAGTGAAGGACACCCTAAGCAAGAGACCCAGTTCTTC.

This clonotype was seen more than once but under ten times. This rearrangement joins TRBV15 to TRBJ2-1; 10 bases match TRBD1. Trimming cost V 4 bases and J 7 bases; bases outside gene matches: 7. The CDR3 sequence is 15 residues long. The V gene's germline CDR1 is LNHNV and CDR2 YYDKDF (reference sequence). The CDR3, as DNA: TGTGCCACCAGCATAGACAGGGGGCGGGATAATGAGCAGTTCTTC. Its translation is CATSIDRGRDNEQFF. The full variable domain, rest sourced from reference TRBV15 and TRBJ2-1, is DAMVIQNPRYQVTQFGKPVTLSCSQTLNHNVMYWYQQKSSQAPKLLFHYYDKDFNNEADTPDNFQSRRPNTSFCFLDIRSPGLGDTAMYLCATSIDRGRDNEQFFGPGTRLTVL.

This chain links TRBV9 with TRBJ1-3; 7 bases line up with TRBD1. Germline V gene sequence: CDR1 SGDLS, CDR2 YYNGEE. V shed 0 bases and J 0 bases; nucleotides not matched to a gene: 6. CDR3 size: 17 residues. In DNA, the CDR3 is TGTGCCAGCAGCGTAGGGAGGACAGGTTACTCTGGAAACACCATATATTTT. This gives the protein CASSVGRTGYSGNTIYF.

This clonotype was found a few times. The V call is TRBV29-1, the J call TRBJ2-5, with D perhaps being TRBD1 or TRBD2 (5 bases each). Germline lookup yields CDR1 SQVTM and CDR2 ANQGSEA. This CDR3 has 12 amino acids. V was cut by 5 bases and J by 1 base, with 8 bases left in between. DNA for the CDR3: TGCAGCGTTATTGGGACCCAAGAGACCCAGTACTTC. It is translated as CSVIGTQETQYF.

Only a few counts were recorded for this clonotype. V gene TRBV7-9 combines with J gene TRBJ2-3; possibly TRBD2 for D (6 bases). The CDR3 loop spans 14 amino acids. With 7 bases removed from V and 1 base from J, the gap between germline ends came to 12 bases. Germline lookup yields CDR1 SEHNR and CDR2 FQNEAQ (reference sequence). CDR3 amino acids: CASTIGGGTDTQYF. The CDR3, as DNA: TGTGCCAGCACCATAGGAGGGGGCACAGATACGCAGTATTTT.

The sample holds a few counts of this clonotype. The chain employs TRBV5-6 and TRBJ1-2, with a tentative D call TRBD1 (5 bases). The V and J ends lost 0 bases and 2 bases respectively, with 11 bases between them. This CDR3 spans 15 amino acids. Germline assignment: CDR1 SGHDT and CDR2 YYEEEE. The CDR3 DNA is TGTGCCAGCAGCTTGGATTCGACAGCCAACTATGGCTACACCTTC. This sequence encodes CASSLDSTANYGYTF. The full variable domain, in which reference TRBV5-6 and TRBJ1-2 provide the parts outside the CDR3, is DAGVTQSPTHLIKTRGQQVTLRCSPKSGHDTVSWYQQALGQGPQFIFQYYEEEERQRGNFPDRFSGHQFPNYSSELNVNALLLGDSALYLCASSLDSTANYGYTFGSGTRLTVV.

Regarding this clonotype: The junction shows a germline mismatch at one end, possibly a read error. CDR3 nucleotides: TGTGCCGGCAGTCCCGGGGGGAGCTATGGCTACACCTTC. Amino acid sequence: CAGSPGGSYGYTF. The V and J genes are TRBV12-3 or TRBV12-4 and TRBJ1-2; TRBD1 might be the D (5 bases). The CDR3 is 13 residues long.

This clonotype has a handful of counts. The chain couples TRBV20-1 to TRBJ1-5; 7 positions match TRBD1. Germline V CDR1 and CDR2: DFQATT, SNEGSKA (reference sequence). This CDR3 region has 19 residues. The junction had 18 bases not matched to a gene; V was cut back by 0 bases and J by 4 bases. CDR3 loop: CSARDSPFSRGIENQPQHF. CDR3 nucleotide sequence: TGCAGTGCTAGAGATTCTCCGTTCTCCAGGGGGATCGAAAATCAGCCCCAGCATTTT.